This T cell receptor (beta chain) stems from a study of graft-versus-host responses after intestinal transplantation. Overall study context: In this cohort, recipients had multivisceral, liver-intestinal, or isolated intestinal transplants. Study conclusions and caveats: Some GvH clones appeared in ileal mucosa or blood before recipient bone marrow. Allograft clonal ratios (graft-versus-host to host-versus-graft) were high in patients who had graft-donor T cell macrochimerism.

Worth noting for this clone: Its target is unknown.

The data were produced by immunoSEQ multiplex PCR, yet TCRdb's version contains in-frame clones alone and is incomplete. The sample includes tens of thousands of clones, over 75% of them seen just once. This CDR3 region has 16 residues. V trimming: 4 bases; J trimming: 5 bases; junction bases outside the gene matches: 9. Germline CDR1 is SQVTM and CDR2 is ANQGSEA. The chain links TRBV29-1 to TRBJ2-5; 14 positions agree with TRBD2. The clonotype was recovered from a human donor who was the organ donor for an intestinal transplant. The sample here was unstimulated CD4+ T cells sorted from spleen or lymph node cells, taken before transplant. The CDR3 nucleotides are TGCAGCGTTGCGATGACTAGCGGGGGGGTGATGGAGACCCAGTACTTC. This encodes CSVAMTSGGVMETQYF.